The clone carrying this TCR beta chain was observed once. The antigen remains undetermined. This specimen belongs to a study of shared clonotypes between healthy human individuals. Study-level points and caveats: Sequencing of the sorted subsets was shown by rarefaction to be incomplete despite large depth. It was anticipated that sequencing depth would influence how many clonotypes donors shared. Compared with clonotypes that all four donors shared, non-shared clonotypes had lower generation probabilities.

The repertoire was sequenced with immunoSEQ multiplex PCR; TCRdb's copy has only in-frame clones and lacks some. The sample shows over a million clones, approximately 68% of them seen only once. Germline CDR1 reads SGHKS; CDR2 reads YYEKEE (reference sequence). The germline V and J ends were trimmed by 0 bases and 0 bases, with 5 bases remaining between them. The CDR3 runs 14 residues. The source is a man between 18 and 29 years old in good health. The sequencing sample was made of memory CD4+ T cells sorted from blood. Stated subset: CD45RA-negative fraction. This chain uses TRBV5-5 with TRBJ2-3; D is perhaps TRBD1 (5 bases). CDR3 sequence (DNA): TGTGCCAGCAGCTTGGACAGGAGCACAGATACGCAGTATTTT. Translated, it gives CASSLDRSTDTQYF. Looking up the rest from reference TRBV5-5 and TRBJ2-3 gives the full variable domain: DAGVTQSPTHLIKTRGQQVTLRCSPISGHKSVSWYQQVLGQGPQFIFQYYEKEERGRGNFPDRFSARQFPNYSSELNVNALLLGDSALYLCASSLDRSTDTQYFGPGTRLTVL.